The 15 T cell receptor beta chains below come from one sample, sequenced in a study of T cell responses to AZD1222 COVID-19 vaccine. TCRdb's table, derived via immunoSEQ multiplex PCR, lists solely in-frame clones and lacks some. The sample holds over 100,000 clones, 86% seen once. The sequencing here drew on peripheral blood, taken on day 0 of AZD1222 vaccination. These TCRs come from an adult in good health.

The J gene is TRBJ2-5, the V gene TRBV3-1 (or the pseudogene TRBV3-2); 7 bases match TRBD2. The CDR3 loop spans 14 amino acids. CDR1 and CDR2 (germline): LGHDT, YNNKEL (reference sequence). J gave up 5 bases and V 3 bases, and 6 bases lay outside the gene matches. The CDR3 nucleotides are TGTGCCAGCAGCCAGGGTAGCGGGCGGGAGACCCAGTACTTC. It is translated as CASSQGSGRETQYF.

This clone has only a few counts. V gene TRBV30 combines with J gene TRBJ1-1, with no clear D. This CDR3 contains 14 residues. V shed 0 bases and J shed 0 bases, with 8 bases lying between them. Per germline, CDR1 GTSNPN and CDR2 SVGIG (reference sequence). This chain's CDR3 is CAWSVGFMNTEAFF. Here the CDR3 DNA reads TGTGCCTGGAGTGTAGGGTTTATGAACACTGAAGCTTTCTTT.

The chain joins TRBV7-3 to TRBJ2-1, with 7 bases fitting TRBD2. Looked up from germline, CDR1 is SGHTA and CDR2 is FQGTGA. The trim removed 4 bases at V and 13 bases at J, leaving 10 bases unmatched. This CDR3 has 13 residues. CDR3 protein: CASSWLERGNQFF. DNA for the CDR3: TGTGCCAGCAGCTGGCTGGAGCGGGGAAACCAGTTCTTC.

The gene calls are TRBV6-2 or TRBV6-3 and TRBJ2-7, with TRBD2 matching over 9 bases. Germline assignment: CDR1 MNHEY and CDR2 SVGEGT. The CDR3 loop spans 15 amino acids. The junction had 6 bases not matched to a gene; V was cut back by 4 bases and J by 2 bases. CDR3 nucleotide sequence: TGTGCCAGCAGTTCTTCCATAGCGGGAGCCTACGAGCAGTACTTC. It yields the protein CASSSSIAGAYEQYF.

V usage is TRBV5-4 and J usage is TRBJ2-7; tentative D call: TRBD1 (6 bases). Germline CDR1 is SGHNT and CDR2 is YYREEE (reference sequence). The CDR3 covers 13 residues. V shed 4 bases and J shed 4 bases, with 12 bases lying between them. The DNA of the CDR3 is TGTGCCAGCAGCCTTCCCGACAGGTACGAGCAGTACTTC. Encoded protein: CASSLPDRYEQYF.

V usage is TRBV7-2 and J usage is TRBJ1-1; D remains ambiguous. Germline V lookup: CDR1 SGHTA, CDR2 FQGNSA. There are 15 residues in the CDR3. V gave up 2 bases and J gave up 4 bases, with 14 bases separating them. CDR3 in amino acids: CASSLNGSPGTEAFF. In nucleotides, the CDR3 is TGTGCCAGCAGCTTAAATGGTTCTCCAGGCACTGAAGCTTTCTTT.

The V gene is TRBV5-1, the J gene TRBJ2-5; 10 nucleotides agree with TRBD2. The J segment lost 0 bases and the V segment lost 5 bases, leaving 7 bases of the junction unmatched. The CDR3 consists of 16 residues. Germline V gives CDR1 SGHRS, CDR2 YFSETQ. Here the CDR3 DNA reads TGCGCCAGCAGTCCGCCGGGACTAGCGTACCAAGAGACCCAGTACTTC. Protein: CASSPPGLAYQETQYF.

This clone was picked up one time. The chain recombines TRBV5-4 with TRBJ1-6, with 7 nucleotides matching TRBD1. CDR1 is SGHNT, CDR2 YYREEE, per germline (reference sequence). After removal of 4 bases from V and 7 bases from J, the junction contained 11 bases not matched to a gene. The CDR3 is made up of 16 amino acids. CDR3 sequence reads: CASSDAKTGRNSPLHF. The CDR3 DNA follows: TGTGCCAGCAGCGACGCTAAGACAGGGCGGAATTCACCCCTCCACTTT.

The sample holds one count of this clone. The genes are TRBV5-4 and TRBJ2-3; a weak D match, TRBD2 (5 bases). Trimming cost V 0 bases and J 0 bases, with 11 bases left between them. Germline V CDR1 and CDR2: SGHNT, YYREEE (reference sequence). The CDR3 sequence is 16 residues long. In nucleotides, the CDR3 is TGTGCCAGCAGCTTGGATAGCGTCCGAAGCACAGATACGCAGTATTTT. This sequence encodes CASSLDSVRSTDTQYF.

This rearrangement joins TRBV11-3 to TRBJ2-2; TRBD1 matches 12 bases. Germline values: CDR1 SGHNT, CDR2 YENEEA. V lost 5 bases and J lost 4; bases outside the gene matches: 5. CDR3 length: 16 amino acids. CDR3 in DNA: TGTGCCAGCAGCCCGGGACAGGGGGCGATCACCGGGGAGCTGTTTTTT. Translated, it gives CASSPGQGAITGELFF.

The chain joins TRBV7-3 to TRBJ2-5; D is tentatively TRBD1 or TRBD2 (5 bases each). The germline V gene has CDR1 SGHTA and CDR2 FQGTGA. V lost 5 bases, J lost 4 bases, and 17 bases lay in between. The CDR3 loop spans 15 amino acids. The CDR3 DNA follows: TGTGCCAGCAGCCCAGCGCCGGGGCGAGTAGAGACCCAGTACTTC. Its protein product is CASSPAPGRVETQYF.

The chain carries TRBV4-2 and TRBJ1-1, with D maybe TRBD1 (5 bases). The CDR3 is 14 amino acids. Germline V gene data show CDR1 as LGHNA and CDR2 as YNFKEQ. The V end was cut by 0 bases, the J end by 2 bases, with 7 bases between. The CDR3 spells CASSQEGGNTEAFF. CDR3 in DNA: TGTGCCAGCAGCCAAGAGGGGGGTAACACTGAAGCTTTCTTT.

The chain is built from TRBV27 and TRBJ1-1; TRBD1 might be the D (6 bases). The CDR3 has 15 residues. Germline CDR1 reads MNHEY; CDR2 reads SMNVEV (reference sequence). With 2 bases removed from V and 1 base from J, the gap between germline ends came to 11 bases. The CDR3 DNA reads TGTGCCAGCAGTTTAATAGGGGGACCGAACACTGAAGCTTTCTTT. Translated: CASSLIGGPNTEAFF.

This chain links TRBV6-5 with TRBJ1-1; 8 bases match TRBD1. V lost 5 bases and J lost 2; bases outside the gene matches: 4. The germline gives CDR1 MNHEY, CDR2 SVGAGI. The CDR3 is 14 residues long. CDR3: CASSSGQGNTEAFF. The CDR3 bases are TGTGCCAGCAGTAGCGGACAGGGAAACACTGAAGCTTTCTTT.

This chain connects TRBV9 to TRBJ2-3; 9 bases map to TRBD2. Germline CDR1 and CDR2: SGDLS and YYNGEE. V trimming: 0 bases; J trimming: 4 bases; junction bases outside the gene matches: 6. This CDR3 contains 16 residues. The CDR3 bases are TGTGCCAGCAGCGTAGCTAGAGTAGCGGGAGCAGATACGCAGTATTTT. As protein: CASSVARVAGADTQYF.